Presented here are 2 T cell receptor beta chains from one specimen sequenced in a study of vaccination and CD4 T cells after COVID-19. Treatment given: roughly ten-day PBMC culture with coronavirus spike peptide pools or control peptides (ViraFEST assay). Sequencing of DNA taken from cultured CD4+ T cells relied on the Oncomine TCR Beta short-read assay. Each CDR3 protein is one row after TCRdb ran MiXCR on the PCR reads. The sample carries about 5,500 distinct CDR3 sequences, 71% recorded once. No cognate antigen is known for these TCRs. Sample: CD4+ T cells from blood, cultured in vitro. These receptors were collected from a human donor who had recovered from COVID-19.

This clonotype has only a few counts. In DNA, the CDR3 is TGTGCCAGCAGCCGTGCGAGCTCTGGAAACACCATATATTTT. Its translation: CASSRASSGNTIYF. The V and J genes are TRBV12-3 or TRBV12-4 and TRBJ1-3; no firm D call. Trimming took off 6 bases at V and 0 bases at J, with 9 bases between the two ends. The CDR3 length is 14 residues.

The rearrangement joins TRBV12-3 or TRBV12-4 to TRBJ2-2; tentative D call: TRBD2 (6 bases). This CDR3 is 14 amino acids long. V shed 8 bases and J shed 2 bases, with 12 bases lying between them. The CDR3 DNA reads TGTGCCAGCCTTTGGACTACTAACACCGGGGAGCTGTTTTTT. This translates into CASLWTTNTGELFF.